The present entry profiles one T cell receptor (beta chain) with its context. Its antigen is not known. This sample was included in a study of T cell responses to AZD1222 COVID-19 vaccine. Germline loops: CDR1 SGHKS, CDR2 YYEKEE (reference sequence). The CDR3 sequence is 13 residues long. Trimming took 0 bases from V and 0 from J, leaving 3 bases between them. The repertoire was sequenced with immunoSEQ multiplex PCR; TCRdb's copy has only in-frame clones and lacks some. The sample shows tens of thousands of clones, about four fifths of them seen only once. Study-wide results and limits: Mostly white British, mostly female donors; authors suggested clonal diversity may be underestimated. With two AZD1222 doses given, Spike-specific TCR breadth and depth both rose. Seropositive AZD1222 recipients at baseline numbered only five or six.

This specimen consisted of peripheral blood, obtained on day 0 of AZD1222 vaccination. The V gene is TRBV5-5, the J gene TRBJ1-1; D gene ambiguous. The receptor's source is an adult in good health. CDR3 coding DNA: TGTGCCAGCAGCTTGGTGGTGAACACTGAAGCTTTCTTT. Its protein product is CASSLVVNTEAFF.